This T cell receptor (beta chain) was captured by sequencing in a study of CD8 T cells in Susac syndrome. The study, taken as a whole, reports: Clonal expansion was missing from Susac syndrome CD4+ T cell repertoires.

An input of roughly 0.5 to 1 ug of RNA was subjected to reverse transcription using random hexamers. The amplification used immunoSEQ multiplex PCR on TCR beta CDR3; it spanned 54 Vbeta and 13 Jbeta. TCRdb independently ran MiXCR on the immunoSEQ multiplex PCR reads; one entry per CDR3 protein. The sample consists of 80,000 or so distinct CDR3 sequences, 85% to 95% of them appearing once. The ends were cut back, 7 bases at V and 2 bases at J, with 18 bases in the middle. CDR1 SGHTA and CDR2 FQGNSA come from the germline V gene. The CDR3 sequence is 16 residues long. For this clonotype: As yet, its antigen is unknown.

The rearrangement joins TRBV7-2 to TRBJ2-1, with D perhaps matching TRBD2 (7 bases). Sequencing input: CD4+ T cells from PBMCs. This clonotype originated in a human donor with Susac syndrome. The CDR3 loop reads CASTTRRGGAYNEQFF. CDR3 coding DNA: TGTGCCAGCACGACGAGGAGGGGGGGAGCCTACAATGAGCAGTTCTTC.